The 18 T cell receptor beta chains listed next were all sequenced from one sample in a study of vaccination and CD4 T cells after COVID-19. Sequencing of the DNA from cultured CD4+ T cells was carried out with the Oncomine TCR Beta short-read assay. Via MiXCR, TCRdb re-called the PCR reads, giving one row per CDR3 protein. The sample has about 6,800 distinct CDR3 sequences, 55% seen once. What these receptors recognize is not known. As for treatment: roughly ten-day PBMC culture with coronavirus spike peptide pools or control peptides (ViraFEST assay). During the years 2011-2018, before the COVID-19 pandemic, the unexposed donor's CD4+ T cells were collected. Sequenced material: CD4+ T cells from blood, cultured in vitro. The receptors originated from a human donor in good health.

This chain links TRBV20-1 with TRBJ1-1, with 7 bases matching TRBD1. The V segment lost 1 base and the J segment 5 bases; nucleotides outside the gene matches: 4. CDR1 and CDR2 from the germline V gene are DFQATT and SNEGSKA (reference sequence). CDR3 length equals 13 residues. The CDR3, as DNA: TGCAGTGCTAGAGTTGTCAGGGGGACTGAAGCTTTCTTT. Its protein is CSARVVRGTEAFF.

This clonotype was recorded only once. CDR3 in amino acids: CASRGAIGGNYGYTF. DNA of the CDR3: TGTGCCAGCAGAGGGGCCATTGGGGGTAACTATGGCTACACCTTC. The chain recombines TRBV7-9 with TRBJ1-2; a possible D gene is TRBD1 (5 bases). CDR3 length equals 15 residues. CDR1 SEHNR and CDR2 FQNEAQ come from the germline V gene (reference sequence). V was clipped by 6 bases and J by 1 base, with 15 bases between them.

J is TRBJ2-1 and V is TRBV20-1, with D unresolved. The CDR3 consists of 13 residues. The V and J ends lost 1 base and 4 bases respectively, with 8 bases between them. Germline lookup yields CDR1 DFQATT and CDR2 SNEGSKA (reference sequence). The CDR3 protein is CSARGLTYNEQFF. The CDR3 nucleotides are TGCAGTGCTAGAGGATTGACGTACAATGAGCAGTTCTTC.

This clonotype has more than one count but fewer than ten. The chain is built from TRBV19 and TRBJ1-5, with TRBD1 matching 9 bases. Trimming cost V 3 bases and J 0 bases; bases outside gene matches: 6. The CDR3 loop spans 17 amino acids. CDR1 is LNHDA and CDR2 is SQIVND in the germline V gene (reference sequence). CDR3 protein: CASSIRTGVGSNQPQHF. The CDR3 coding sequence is TGTGCCAGTAGTATTAGGACAGGGGTCGGTAGCAATCAGCCCCAGCATTTT.

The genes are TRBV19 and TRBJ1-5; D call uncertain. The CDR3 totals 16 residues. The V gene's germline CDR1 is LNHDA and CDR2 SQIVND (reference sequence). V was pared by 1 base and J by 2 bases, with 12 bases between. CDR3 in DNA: TGTGCCAGTAGTATAGCCGCGGGAAGTGGCAATCAGCCCCAGCATTTT. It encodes CASSIAAGSGNQPQHF.

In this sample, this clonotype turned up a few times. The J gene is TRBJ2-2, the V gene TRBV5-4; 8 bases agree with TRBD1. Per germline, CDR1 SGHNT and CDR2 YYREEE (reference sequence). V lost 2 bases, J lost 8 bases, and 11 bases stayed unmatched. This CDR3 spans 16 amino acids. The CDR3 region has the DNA TGTGCCAGCAGCTTAGGACCGCGACAGGGGTCTGGGGAGCTGTTTTTT. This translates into CASSLGPRQGSGELFF.

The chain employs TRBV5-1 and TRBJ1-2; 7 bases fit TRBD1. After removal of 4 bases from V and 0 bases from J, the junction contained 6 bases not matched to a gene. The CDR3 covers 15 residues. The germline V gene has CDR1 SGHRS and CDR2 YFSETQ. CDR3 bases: TGCGCCAGCAGCCTCTCCGGGACAGCTAACTATGGCTACACCTTC. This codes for CASSLSGTANYGYTF.

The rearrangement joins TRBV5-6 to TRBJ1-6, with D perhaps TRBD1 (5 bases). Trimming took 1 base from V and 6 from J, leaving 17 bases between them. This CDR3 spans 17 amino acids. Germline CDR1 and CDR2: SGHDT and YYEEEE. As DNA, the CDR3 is TGTGCCAGCAGCTTGTACGTGACAGATTTCCTTAATTCACCCCTCCACTTT. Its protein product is CASSLYVTDFLNSPLHF.

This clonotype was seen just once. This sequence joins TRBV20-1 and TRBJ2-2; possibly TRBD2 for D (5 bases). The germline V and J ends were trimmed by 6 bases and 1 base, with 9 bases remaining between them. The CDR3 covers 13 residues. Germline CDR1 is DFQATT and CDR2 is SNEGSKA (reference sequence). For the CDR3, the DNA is TGCAGTGCGGCGGACTTGAACACCGGGGAGCTGTTTTTT. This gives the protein CSAADLNTGELFF.

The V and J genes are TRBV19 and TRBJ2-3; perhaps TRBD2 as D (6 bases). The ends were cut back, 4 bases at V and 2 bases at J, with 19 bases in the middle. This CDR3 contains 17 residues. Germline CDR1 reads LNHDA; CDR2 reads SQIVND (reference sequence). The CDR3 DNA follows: TGTGCCAGTAGTACTGGGCGGGGCAGGTCGCACACAGATACGCAGTATTTT. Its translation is CASSTGRGRSHTDTQYF.

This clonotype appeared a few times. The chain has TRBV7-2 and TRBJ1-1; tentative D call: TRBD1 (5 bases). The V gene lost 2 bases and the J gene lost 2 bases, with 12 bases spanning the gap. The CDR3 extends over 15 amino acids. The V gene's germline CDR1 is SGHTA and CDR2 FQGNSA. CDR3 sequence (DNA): TGTGCCAGCAGCTTATTTGGGACTGATAACACTGAAGCTTTCTTT. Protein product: CASSLFGTDNTEAFF.

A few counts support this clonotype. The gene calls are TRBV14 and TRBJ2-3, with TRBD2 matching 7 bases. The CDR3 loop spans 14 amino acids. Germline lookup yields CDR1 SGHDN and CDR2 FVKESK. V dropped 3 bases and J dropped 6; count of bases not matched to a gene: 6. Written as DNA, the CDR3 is TGTGCCAGCAGCCACCGGGACTATTCTGATACGCAGTATTTT. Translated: CASSHRDYSDTQYF.

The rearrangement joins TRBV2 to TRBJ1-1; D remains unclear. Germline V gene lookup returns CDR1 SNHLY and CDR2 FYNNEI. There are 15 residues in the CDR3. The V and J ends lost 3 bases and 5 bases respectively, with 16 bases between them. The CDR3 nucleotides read TGTGCCAGCAGTGATTGGCGGCGGGTGGGTACTGAAGCTTTCTTT. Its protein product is CASSDWRRVGTEAFF.

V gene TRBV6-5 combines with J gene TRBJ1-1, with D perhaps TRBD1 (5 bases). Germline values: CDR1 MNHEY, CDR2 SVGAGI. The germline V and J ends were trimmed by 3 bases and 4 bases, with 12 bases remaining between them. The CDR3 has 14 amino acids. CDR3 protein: CASSYYTGTTEAFF. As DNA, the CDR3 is TGTGCCAGCAGTTATTATACGGGGACCACTGAAGCTTTCTTT.

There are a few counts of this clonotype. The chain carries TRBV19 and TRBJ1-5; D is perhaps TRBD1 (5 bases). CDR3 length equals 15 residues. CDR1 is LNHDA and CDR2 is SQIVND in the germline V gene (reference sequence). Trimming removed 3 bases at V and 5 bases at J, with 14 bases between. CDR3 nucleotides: TGTGCCAGTAGTATTGCTAACGGACAAGATCAGCCCCAGCATTTT. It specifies CASSIANGQDQPQHF. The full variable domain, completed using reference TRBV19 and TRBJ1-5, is DGGITQSPKYLFRKEGQNVTLSCEQNLNHDAMYWYRQDPGQGLRLIYYSQIVNDFQKGDIAEGYSVSREKKESFPLTVTSAQKNPTAFYLCASSIANGQDQPQHFGDGTRLSIL.

The chain's CDR3 is CASSSAGGSSYNEQFF. CDR3 DNA: TGTGCCAGCAGCTCCGCCGGCGGGAGCTCCTACAATGAGCAGTTCTTC. J is TRBJ2-1 and V is TRBV11-1, with 7 bases lining up with TRBD2. The CDR3 contains 16 residues. Germline CDR1 SGHAT, CDR2 FQDESV (reference sequence). V lost 4 bases to trimming and J lost 0 bases; unmatched junction nucleotides: 6.

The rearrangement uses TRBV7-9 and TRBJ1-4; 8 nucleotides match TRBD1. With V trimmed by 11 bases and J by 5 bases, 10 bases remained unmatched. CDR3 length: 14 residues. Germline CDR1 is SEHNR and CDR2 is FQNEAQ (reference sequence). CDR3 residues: CACRSQGANEKLFF. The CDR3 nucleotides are TGTGCCTGCCGGAGTCAGGGGGCCAATGAAAAACTGTTTTTT.

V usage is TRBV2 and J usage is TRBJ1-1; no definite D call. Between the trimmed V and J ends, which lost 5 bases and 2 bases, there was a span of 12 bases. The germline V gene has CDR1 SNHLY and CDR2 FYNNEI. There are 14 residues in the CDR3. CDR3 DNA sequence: TGTGCCAGCAGTCGGAGGTTGGGCAACACTGAAGCTTTCTTT. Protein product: CASSRRLGNTEAFF. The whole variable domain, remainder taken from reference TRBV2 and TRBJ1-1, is EPEVTQTPSHQVTQMGQEVILRCVPISNHLYFYWYRQILGQKVEFLVSFYNNEISEKSEIFDDQFSVERPDGSNFTLKIRSTKLEDSAMYFCASSRRLGNTEAFFGQGTRLTVV.